This T cell receptor (beta chain) appears in the sequencing data of a study of regulatory T cells in long-lasting Graves disease. In germline, CDR1 is SGHDN, CDR2 FVKESK. Deletions cut 1 base from V and 2 bases from J, with 8 bases between. The CDR3 runs to 14 residues. The time point denotes: newly diagnosed GD, antithyroid drugs for less than 3 months. Isolated PBMC RNA provided the starting material for the TCR library. Arm-PCR with iRepertoire HTBI primers amplified the CDR3 regions for these TCR beta libraries. TCRdb redid the calling of the multiplex PCR reads with MiXCR, one entry per CDR3 protein. This sample has 200,000 to 250,000 distinct CDR3 sequences, with 15% to 20% found just once.

The J gene is TRBJ2-5, the V gene TRBV14; TRBD1 might be the D (6 bases). The clonotype originates from a female donor with Graves disease. This specimen consisted of peripheral blood mononuclear cells (PBMCs), obtained at new diagnosis, from a patient treated with antithyroid drugs. The CDR3 DNA follows: TGTGCCAGCAGCCAAGGGACAGTTCAAGAGACCCAGTACTTC. Amino acids: CASSQGTVQETQYF.